One sample yielded the 20 T cell receptor beta chains listed below, sequenced in a study of neurological immune-mediated disorders. TCRdb re-called the 5' RACE reads with MiXCR, one entry per CDR3 protein. The sample records under 50,000 distinct CDR3 sequences, about 23% being singletons. Input material: PBMCs. Receptors originate from a woman aged 70 to 79 in good health.

This clonotype was seen many times. The V gene is TRBV5-6, the J gene TRBJ2-3; 7 positions match TRBD2. The germline gives CDR1 SGHDT, CDR2 YYEEEE. Trimming at V came to 2 bases and at J to 2 bases, leaving 11 bases not matched to a gene. CDR3 length: 17 amino acids. Written as DNA, the CDR3 is TGTGCCAGCAGCTTTCCCTGGGCTAGCGGTGACACAGATACGCAGTATTTT. As protein: CASSFPWASGDTDTQYF.

This clonotype was observed many times. This chain joins TRBV12-5 and TRBJ1-2; D unresolved. V gave up 0 bases and J gave up 8 bases, with 10 bases separating them. The germline gives CDR1 LGHNT, CDR2 FRNRAP. This CDR3 contains 13 residues. The CDR3 DNA reads as TGTGCTAGTGGTTTGGTAGCAGGAAGCGGCTACACCTTC. It translates to CASGLVAGSGYTF.

Only a few counts were recorded for this clonotype. The CDR3 loop is CASRGLGTQYF. The DNA of the CDR3 is TGTGCCAGCAGGGGACTGGGGACCCAGTACTTC. The chain has TRBV2 and TRBJ2-5, with D perhaps TRBD2 (6 bases). The CDR3 extends over 11 amino acids. V lost 6 bases, J lost 7 bases, and 9 bases lay in between. The germline V gene encodes CDR1 SNHLY and CDR2 FYNNEI.

This clonotype was detected many times. The chain employs TRBV29-1 and TRBJ2-1, with 9 nucleotides matching TRBD1. This CDR3 is built from 12 residues. CDR1 SQVTM and CDR2 ANQGSEA come from the germline V gene. Trimming at V came to 7 bases and at J to 8 bases, leaving 6 bases not matched to a gene. The CDR3 sequence is CSADRGADEQFF. The CDR3 DNA sequence: TGCAGCGCCGACAGGGGGGCCGATGAGCAGTTCTTC.

The sample holds many counts of this clonotype. The V and J genes are TRBV20-1 and TRBJ1-2; 9 bases line up with TRBD1. CDR1 is DFQATT and CDR2 is SNEGSKA in the germline V gene (reference sequence). The J segment lost 5 bases and the V segment lost 3 bases, leaving 7 bases of the junction unmatched. CDR3 length: 14 residues. The DNA for the CDR3 is TGCAGTGCTAGCGCCGGGACAGGGCTTTATGGCTACACCTTC. Translation: CSASAGTGLYGYTF.

This chain links TRBV5-4 with TRBJ2-5; D assignment may be TRBD1 or TRBD2 (6 bases each). Trimming cost V 4 bases and J 4 bases, with 17 bases left between them. The CDR3 is 15 residues long. Germline V lookup: CDR1 SGHNT, CDR2 YYREEE (reference sequence). The CDR3 here is CASSRGTQQGETQYF. CDR3 bases: TGTGCCAGCAGCCGGGGGACCCAACAGGGAGAGACCCAGTACTTC. Looking up the rest from reference TRBV5-4 and TRBJ2-5 gives the full variable domain: ETGVTQSPTHLIKTRGQQVTLRCSSQSGHNTVSWYQQALGQGPQFIFQYYREEENGRGNFPPRFSGLQFPNYSSELNVNALELDDSALYLCASSRGTQQGETQYFGPGTRLLVL.

The sample holds many counts of this clonotype. The chain recombines TRBV5-6 with TRBJ1-3; a weak D match, TRBD1 (6 bases). The CDR3 contains 16 residues. V was trimmed by 6 bases and J by 0 bases, leaving 16 bases between them. Germline CDR1 SGHDT, CDR2 YYEEEE. This chain's CDR3 is CASKGGGPNSGNTIYF. CDR3 coding DNA: TGTGCCAGCAAGGGCGGGGGCCCTAACTCTGGAAACACCATATATTTT.

This sequence joins TRBV5-1 and TRBJ1-1; no reliable D call. Trimming cost V 0 bases and J 2 bases, with 8 bases left between them. CDR3 length: 14 residues. CDR1 SGHRS and CDR2 YFSETQ come from the germline V gene. CDR3 in DNA: TGCGCCAGCAGCTTGGTCGTTGCTAACACTGAAGCTTTCTTT. Translated, it gives CASSLVVANTEAFF.

This chain joins TRBV7-8 and TRBJ2-5; a weak D match, TRBD2 (5 bases). The CDR3 contains 14 residues. V was clipped by 0 bases and J by 5 bases, with 10 bases between them. Germline assignment: CDR1 SGHVS and CDR2 FQNEAQ. In DNA form, the CDR3 reads TGTGCCAGCAGCTTAGCGAGGGAAGGGGAGACCCAGTACTTC. The encoded protein is CASSLAREGETQYF.

By proportion, this clonotype is medium-sized (0.01 to 0.1%). The chain has TRBV5-1 and TRBJ2-1, with TRBD1 as a possible D gene (6 bases). Trimming shortened V by 0 bases and J by 5 bases, and 24 bases separated the two germline ends. The germline V gene has CDR1 SGHRS and CDR2 YFSETQ. This CDR3 is 19 amino acids long. CDR3 region: CASSLAGSGPGTKNNEQFF. The CDR3 nucleotides are TGCGCCAGCAGCTTGGCAGGTTCAGGTCCAGGGACAAAGAACAATGAGCAGTTCTTC.

This clonotype appeared many times. The V and J genes are TRBV5-1 and TRBJ2-2; 8 nucleotides match TRBD2. Germline CDR1 reads SGHRS; CDR2 reads YFSETQ. CDR3 size: 17 residues. V was clipped by 3 bases and J by 1 base; unmatched bases: 8. The DNA of the CDR3 is TGCGCCAGCAGCTCAAACCCGGGACTAGGGAACACCGGGGAGCTGTTTTTT. Translation gives CASSSNPGLGNTGELFF.

This chain connects TRBV6-2 or TRBV6-3 to TRBJ2-2; no firm D call. The germline V gene has CDR1 MNHEY and CDR2 SVGEGT. There are 12 residues in the CDR3. V lost 6 bases and J 7 bases, leaving 9 bases between the germline ends. The DNA for the CDR3 is TGTGCCAGCAGCCTACCTTTCGGGGAGCTGTTTTTT. Residues: CASSLPFGELFF.

This clonotype was detected many times. The V gene is TRBV12-3 or TRBV12-4, the J gene TRBJ2-3; 7 bases map to TRBD2. The CDR3 is 14 amino acids. The trim removed 7 bases at V and 4 bases at J, leaving 8 bases unmatched. Here the CDR3 reads CASTSGGFPDTQYF. The CDR3, as DNA: TGTGCCAGCACCTCGGGGGGATTTCCAGATACGCAGTATTTT.

About this clonotype: This may come from a read error, since a much larger clone is one base off. The chain has TRBV5-1 and TRBJ2-7; 14 bases fit TRBD2. Per the germline V gene, CDR1 is SGHRS and CDR2 is YFSETQ. CDR3 length: 16 residues. CDR3 residues: CANSPEGLAGVNEQYF. DNA of the CDR3: TGCGCCAACAGCCCCGAGGGACTAGCGGGAGTAAACGAGCAGTACTTC. Full variable domain (rest looked up from reference TRBV5-1 and TRBJ2-7): KAGVTQTPRYLIKTRGQQVTLSCSPISGHRSVSWYQQTPGQGLQFLFEYFSETQRNKGNFPGRFSGRQFSNSRSEMNVSTLELGDSALYLCANSPEGLAGVNEQYFGPGTRLTVT.

This clonotype was seen more than once but under ten times. This sequence joins TRBV30 and TRBJ1-5; maybe TRBD1 (6 bases). Trimming pared 1 base from V and 3 bases from J, leaving 10 bases between. CDR1 and CDR2 (germline): GTSNPN, SVGIG (reference sequence). The length of the CDR3 is 14 residues. The DNA of the CDR3 is TGTGCCTGGAGTGCATGGGGGCCCAATCAGCCCCAGCATTTT. Its protein is CAWSAWGPNQPQHF.

This clonotype was detected many times. The chain recombines TRBV20-1 with TRBJ2-1; 7 positions match TRBD2. This CDR3 is 13 amino acids long. Per germline, CDR1 DFQATT and CDR2 SNEGSKA (reference sequence). V was pared by 3 bases and J by 3 bases, with 2 bases of the junction left unmatched. The CDR3 region has the DNA TGCAGTGCTAGGGGCGGGAGCTACAATGAGCAGTTCTTC. Amino acids: CSARGGSYNEQFF.

This clonotype showed up many times. V is TRBV27 and J is TRBJ2-7; D may be TRBD1 or TRBD2 (5 bases each). CDR1 is MNHEY and CDR2 is SMNVEV in the germline V gene (reference sequence). Trimming cost V 4 bases and J 3 bases, with 16 bases left between them. The CDR3 is 15 amino acids. The CDR3 DNA follows: TGTGCCAGCAGTTACGGGGCAGACACTAACTACGAGCAGTACTTC. Translating gives CASSYGADTNYEQYF.

This clonotype was observed at least ten times. The gene calls are TRBV10-3 and TRBJ2-5; D not certain. The germline V and J ends were trimmed by 2 bases and 2 bases, with 9 bases remaining between them. CDR3 length equals 14 residues. The germline gives CDR1 ENHRY, CDR2 SYGVKD. CDR3 sequence (DNA): TGTGCCATCAGTGAGGGTCAGAGACAAGAGACCCAGTACTTC. Amino acids: CAISEGQRQETQYF.

This clonotype showed up just a few times. This chain joins TRBV12-3 or TRBV12-4 and TRBJ1-4; D is uncertain. The CDR3 sequence is 14 residues long. Trimming stripped 3 bases from V and 7 bases from J, with 12 bases between. This CDR3 is CASSFGGSGEKLFF. The CDR3 DNA sequence: TGTGCCAGCAGTTTTGGTGGCTCAGGTGAAAAACTGTTTTTT.

This clonotype was counted only a few times. The V call is TRBV7-8, the J call TRBJ2-5; D gene ambiguous. This CDR3 contains 16 residues. From germline, CDR1 is SGHVS and CDR2 FQNEAQ. Trimming shortened V by 1 base and J by 5 bases, and 17 bases separated the two germline ends. The CDR3 DNA reads TGTGCCAGCAGCTTAGTCCGTTTAGTTGGTTCGGAGACCCAGTACTTC. Translating gives CASSLVRLVGSETQYF.